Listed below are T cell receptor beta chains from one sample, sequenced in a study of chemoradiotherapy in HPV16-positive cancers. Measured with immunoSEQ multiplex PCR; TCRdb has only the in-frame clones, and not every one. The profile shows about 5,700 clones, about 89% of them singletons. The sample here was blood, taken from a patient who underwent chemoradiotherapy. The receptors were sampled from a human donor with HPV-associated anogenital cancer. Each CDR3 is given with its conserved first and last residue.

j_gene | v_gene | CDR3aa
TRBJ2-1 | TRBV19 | CASSMSRAGVGEQFF
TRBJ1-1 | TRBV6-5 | CASSYDIAREAFF
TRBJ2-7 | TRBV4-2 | CASSREGYEQYF
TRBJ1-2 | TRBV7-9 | CASSNQGGENYGYTF
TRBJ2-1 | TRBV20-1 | CSARVNNEQFF
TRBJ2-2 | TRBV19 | CASSGGPNTGELFF
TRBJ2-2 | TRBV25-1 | CASSEGQGPTGELFF
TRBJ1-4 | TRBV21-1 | CASIIIRRLTTNEKLFF
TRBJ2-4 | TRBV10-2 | CASSDWGIKNIQYF
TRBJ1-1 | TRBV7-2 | CASSLSAGVTEAFF
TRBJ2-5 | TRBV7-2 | CASMKGGRQGGTQYF
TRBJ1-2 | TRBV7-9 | CASSPTRGRDGYTF
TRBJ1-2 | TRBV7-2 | CASSLTNYGYTF
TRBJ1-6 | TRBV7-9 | CATRRVTDNSPLHF
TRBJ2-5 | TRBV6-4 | CASSSAGGGFSETQYF
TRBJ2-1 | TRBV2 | CASSRTSANEQFF
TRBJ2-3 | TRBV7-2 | CASSLNGGTTDTQYF
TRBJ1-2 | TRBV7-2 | CASSFDGGGGRGYTF
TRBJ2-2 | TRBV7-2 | CASSLAGLAGGGTGELFF
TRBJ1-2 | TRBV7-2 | CASSLTWQAYGYTF
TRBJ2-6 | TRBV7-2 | CASSLGGAGANVLTF
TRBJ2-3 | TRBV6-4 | CASSDGTSGTDTQYF
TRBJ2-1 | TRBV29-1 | CSVTGLAGESSYNEQFF
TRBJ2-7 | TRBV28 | CASSPSHEQYF
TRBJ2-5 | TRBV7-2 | CASSSQTGTAGETQYF
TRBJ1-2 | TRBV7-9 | CASSSGDVYGYTF
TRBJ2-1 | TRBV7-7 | CASSQGTGGNEQFF
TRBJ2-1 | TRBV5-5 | CASSPLALLNNEQFF
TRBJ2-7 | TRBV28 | CASSSRGGAEQYF
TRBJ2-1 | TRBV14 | CASSQFKYNEQFF
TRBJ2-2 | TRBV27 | CASSFVGTTGELFF
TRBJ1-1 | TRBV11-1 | CASSLSRWENTEAFF
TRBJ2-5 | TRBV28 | CASRPWSRPGAVMTETQYF
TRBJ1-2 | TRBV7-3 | CASSLGQGAGYTF
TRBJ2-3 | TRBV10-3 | CAISLGAYTDTQYF
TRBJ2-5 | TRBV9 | CASSSRGGSETQYF
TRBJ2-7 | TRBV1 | CTSSPRRGRPSYEQYF
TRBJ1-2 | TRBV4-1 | CASSATTTKGIDGYTF
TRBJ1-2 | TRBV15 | CATSRVTGDSNYGYTF
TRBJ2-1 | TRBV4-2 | CASSQADREGKQFF
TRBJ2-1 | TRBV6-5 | CASSYERGEDEQFF
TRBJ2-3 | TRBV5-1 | CASSLDSQGITDTQYF
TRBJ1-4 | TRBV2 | CASRSPGGDLEKLFF
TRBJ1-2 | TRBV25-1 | CASSEDRVYGYTF
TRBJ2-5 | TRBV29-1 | CSVDGGGGGRVQETQYF
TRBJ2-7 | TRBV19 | CATGWGQGLYEQYF
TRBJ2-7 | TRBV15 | CATSRDSGRSGRHYEQYF
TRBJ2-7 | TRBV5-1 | CASSPGTGPTYEQYF
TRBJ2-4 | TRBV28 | CASRPRTSGKNIQYF
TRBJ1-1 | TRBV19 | CASSSPGGYTEAFF
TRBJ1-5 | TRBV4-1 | CASGGQGNQPQHF